This T cell receptor (beta chain) emerged from a study of T cells after yellow fever vaccination (dated by TCRdb to the late 2010s). For the wider study: The SMART-Seq v4 Ultra Low Input RNA kit was used to prepare libraries from fractions with low cell numbers. Bulk TCR alpha and beta repertoires were sequenced longitudinally to track T-cell clones before and after primary and booster YFV17D yellow fever vaccination. Two healthy male donors, one aged 18 to 29 and one aged 30 to 40 years, made up the cohort. Blood samples were taken at several timepoints before and after primary and secondary immunization, and bulk PBMC replicates and cell subsets were isolated. Points the paper makes about the study in general: A small share of clonotypes was detected in both CD4 and CD8 compartments, with the overlap likely arising from convergent recombination. The secondary T-cell response was found to be weaker but faster than the primary response, with a peak reached on day 5 rather than on day 15. Computational filtering was required because FACS-sorted repertoires could contain abundant contaminating clonotypes from the bulk population. The study included only two donors, which limits how far the findings can be generalized. After the booster, most clones that had expanded after primary vaccination were detected again (approximately 95% of CD4 and 88% of CD8), suggesting broad maintenance of memory.

Including cysteine and phenylalanine, the CDR3 has 13 amino acids. Only the CDR3 portion is preserved as DNA: 39 bases, with reading frame beginning at the first base. Ends trimmed: V by 2 bases, J by 5 bases; bases unmatched to a gene: 1. A note on this clonotype: Its cognate antigen has yet to be identified. No base-level quality is on record; no much larger clone is a single base apart.

Synthesis of TCR cDNA relied on 5'RACE template switching, a step that introduced a universal primer site along with unique molecular identifiers. cDNA synthesis was primed from both the TCR alpha and TCR beta constant segments. Library amplification involved two PCR steps, and the second step added sample barcodes and sequencing adapters. Sequencing of libraries was done on Illumina HiSeq 2500 (2x100 bp) or NovaSeq (2x150 bp). Regarding the original processing steps: MIGEC was used to demultiplex reads and collapse the reads into UMI consensus sequences, and MiXCR was used for V(D)J alignment. Using edgeR on replicate PBMC samples, clonotypes were called vaccine-responding if FDR was below 0.01 and the log2 fold change was above 5 up to day 15. Bulk clonotypes were assigned CD4 or CD8 identity according to which sequenced CD4 or CD8 repertoire held them at higher abundance. Clones were called with MiXCR by TCRdb after fastp trimmed the public reads at Q25, and only in-frame beta chains were retained. Rows are unified per CDR3 protein, each entry keeping the most common DNA and genes. None of the V and J calls come from the authors' own analysis; TCRdb made them. This sample is represented by under 400,000 distinct CDR3 sequences; roughly 12% of them were singletons. Roughly a sixth of the sample is in the top ten clones.

This sample's treatment or condition label indicates: live attenuated yellow fever vaccine strain. At each blood-draw timepoint, two biological replicates of bulk PBMCs were obtained. PBMCs were isolated from peripheral blood using a standard Ficoll-Paque protocol. RNA was extracted with TriZol from bulk PBMCs, CD4 and CD8 fractions, and dextramer-positive and dextramer-negative fractions. The receptor comes from a man aged 18 to 30 who received the YFV17D yellow fever vaccine. The sample in question was PBMCs, obtained on the day of the first yellow fever vaccination. In this chain, TRBV12-3 or TRBV12-4 is recombined with TRBJ2-5; TRBD1 lines up with 8 middle nucleotides. This receptor has the CDR3 CASSLRQGETQYF. The nucleotide sequence is given as TGTGCCAGCAGTTTAAGACAGGGGGAGACCCAGTACTTC.